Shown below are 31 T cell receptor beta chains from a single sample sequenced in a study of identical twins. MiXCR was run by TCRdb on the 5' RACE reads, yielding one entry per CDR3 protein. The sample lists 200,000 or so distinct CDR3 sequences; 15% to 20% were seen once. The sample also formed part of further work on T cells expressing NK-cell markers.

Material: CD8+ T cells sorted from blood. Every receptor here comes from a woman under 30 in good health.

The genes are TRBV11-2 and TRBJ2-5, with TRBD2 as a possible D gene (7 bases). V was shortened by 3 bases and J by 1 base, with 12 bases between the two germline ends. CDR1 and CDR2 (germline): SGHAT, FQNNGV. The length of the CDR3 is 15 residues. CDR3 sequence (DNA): TGTGCCAGCAGCTTGAGGGGGACTACCCAAGAGACCCAGTACTTC. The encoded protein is CASSLRGTTQETQYF. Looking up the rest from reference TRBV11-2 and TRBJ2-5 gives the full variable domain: EAGVAQSPRYKIIEKRQSVAFWCNPISGHATLYWYQQILGQGPKLLIQFQNNGVVDDSQLPKDRFSAERLKGVDSTLKIQPAKLEDSAVYLCASSLRGTTQETQYFGPGTRLLVL.

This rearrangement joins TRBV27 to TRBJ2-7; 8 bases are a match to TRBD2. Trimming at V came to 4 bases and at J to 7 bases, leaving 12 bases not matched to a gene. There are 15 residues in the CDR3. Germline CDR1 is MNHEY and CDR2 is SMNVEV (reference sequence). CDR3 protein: CASSSLAGLYAEQYF. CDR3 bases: TGTGCCAGCAGTTCCCTAGCGGGTCTCTACGCGGAGCAGTACTTC.

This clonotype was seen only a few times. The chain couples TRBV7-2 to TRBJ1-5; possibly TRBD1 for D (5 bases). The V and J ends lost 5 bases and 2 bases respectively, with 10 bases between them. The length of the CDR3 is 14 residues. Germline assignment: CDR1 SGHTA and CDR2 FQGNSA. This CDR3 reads CASSTATGNQPQHF. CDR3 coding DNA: TGTGCCAGCAGCACCGCGACAGGCAATCAGCCCCAGCATTTT. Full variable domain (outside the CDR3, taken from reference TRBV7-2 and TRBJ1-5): GAGVSQSPSNKVTEKGKDVELRCDPISGHTALYWYRQSLGQGLEFLIYFQGNSAPDKSGLPSDRFSAERTGGSVSTLTIQRTQQEDSAVYLCASSTATGNQPQHFGDGTRLSIL.

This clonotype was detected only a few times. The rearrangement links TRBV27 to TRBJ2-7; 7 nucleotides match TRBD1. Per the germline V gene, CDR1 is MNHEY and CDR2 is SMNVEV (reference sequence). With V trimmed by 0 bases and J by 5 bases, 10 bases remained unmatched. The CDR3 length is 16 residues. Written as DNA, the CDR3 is TGTGCCAGCAGTTTATCGCTAGGGACAGCCATCCACGAGCAGTACTTC. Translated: CASSLSLGTAIHEQYF.

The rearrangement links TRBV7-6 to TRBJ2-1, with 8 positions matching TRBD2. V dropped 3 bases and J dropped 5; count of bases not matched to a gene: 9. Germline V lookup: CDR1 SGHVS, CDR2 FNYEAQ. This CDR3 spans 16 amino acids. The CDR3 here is CASSFRPSGGHNEQFF. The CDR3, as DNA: TGTGCCAGCAGCTTTCGGCCCAGCGGGGGACACAATGAGCAGTTCTTC.

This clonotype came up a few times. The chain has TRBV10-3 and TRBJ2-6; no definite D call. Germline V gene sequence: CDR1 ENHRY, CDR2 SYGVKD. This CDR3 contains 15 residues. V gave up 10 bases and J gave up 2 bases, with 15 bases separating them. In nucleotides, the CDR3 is TGTGCCAATTCGGACCGACTTGCTGGGGCCAACGTCCTGACTTTC. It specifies CANSDRLAGANVLTF.

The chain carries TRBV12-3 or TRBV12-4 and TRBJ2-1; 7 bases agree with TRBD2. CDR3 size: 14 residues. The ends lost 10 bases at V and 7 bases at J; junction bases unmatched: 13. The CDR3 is CATTWAGDGNEQFF. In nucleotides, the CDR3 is TGTGCCACGACGTGGGCGGGAGACGGTAATGAGCAGTTCTTC.

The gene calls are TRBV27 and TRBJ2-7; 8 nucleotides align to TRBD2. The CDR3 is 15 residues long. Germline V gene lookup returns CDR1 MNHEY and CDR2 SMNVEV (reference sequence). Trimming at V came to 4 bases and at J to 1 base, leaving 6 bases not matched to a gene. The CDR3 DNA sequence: TGTGCCAGCAGTTATAGGGCGGGAGGATCCTACGAGCAGTACTTC. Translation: CASSYRAGGSYEQYF.

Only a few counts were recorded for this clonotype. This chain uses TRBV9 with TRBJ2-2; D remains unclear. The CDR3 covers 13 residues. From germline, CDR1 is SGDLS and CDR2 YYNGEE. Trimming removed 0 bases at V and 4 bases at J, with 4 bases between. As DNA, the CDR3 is TGTGCCAGCAGCGTAGGGGCCACCGGGGAGCTGTTTTTT. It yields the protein CASSVGATGELFF.

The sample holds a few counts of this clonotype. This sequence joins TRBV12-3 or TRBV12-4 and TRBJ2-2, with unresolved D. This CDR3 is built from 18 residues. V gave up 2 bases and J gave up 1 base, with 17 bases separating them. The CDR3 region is CASSLSWVRSVNTGELFF. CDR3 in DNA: TGTGCCAGCAGTTTAAGCTGGGTTAGAAGCGTGAACACCGGGGAGCTGTTTTTT.

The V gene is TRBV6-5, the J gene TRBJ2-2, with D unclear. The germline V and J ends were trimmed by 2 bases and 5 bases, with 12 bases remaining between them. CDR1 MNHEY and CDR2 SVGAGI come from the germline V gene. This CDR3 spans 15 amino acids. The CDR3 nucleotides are TGTGCCAGCAGTTACCGGACGGATGCTACCGGGGAGCTGTTTTTT. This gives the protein CASSYRTDATGELFF.

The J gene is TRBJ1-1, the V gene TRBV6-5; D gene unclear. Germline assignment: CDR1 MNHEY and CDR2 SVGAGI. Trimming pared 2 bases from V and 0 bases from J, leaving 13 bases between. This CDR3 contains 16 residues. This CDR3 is CASSYGFGGLNTEAFF. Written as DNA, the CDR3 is TGTGCCAGCAGTTACGGGTTCGGAGGACTGAACACTGAAGCTTTCTTT.

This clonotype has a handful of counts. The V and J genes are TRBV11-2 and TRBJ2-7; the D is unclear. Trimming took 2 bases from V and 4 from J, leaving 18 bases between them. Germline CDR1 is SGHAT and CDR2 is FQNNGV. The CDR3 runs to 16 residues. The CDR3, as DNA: TGTGCCAGCAGCTTATACGGCCAGATGGGCACTTACGAGCAGTACTTC. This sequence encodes CASSLYGQMGTYEQYF.

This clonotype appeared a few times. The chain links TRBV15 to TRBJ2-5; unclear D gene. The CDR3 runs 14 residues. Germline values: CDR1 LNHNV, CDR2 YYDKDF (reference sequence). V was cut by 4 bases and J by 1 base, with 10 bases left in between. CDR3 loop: CATSKPKSQETQYF. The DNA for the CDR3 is TGTGCCACCAGCAAACCCAAGTCCCAAGAGACCCAGTACTTC.

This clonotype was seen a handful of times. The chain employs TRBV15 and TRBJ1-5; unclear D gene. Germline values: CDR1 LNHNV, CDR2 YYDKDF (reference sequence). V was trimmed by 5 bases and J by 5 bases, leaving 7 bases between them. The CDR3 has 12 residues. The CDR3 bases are TGTGCCACCAGCCAGTTAGATCAGCCCCAGCATTTT. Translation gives CATSQLDQPQHF.

CDR3 region: CASSHAGTYEQYF. The CDR3 bases are TGTGCCAGCAGTCACGCCGGGACCTACGAGCAGTACTTC. This chain joins TRBV12-3 or TRBV12-4 and TRBJ2-7, with D possibly being TRBD2 (5 bases). V lost 5 bases and J lost 2, with 10 bases in between. This CDR3 has 13 amino acids.

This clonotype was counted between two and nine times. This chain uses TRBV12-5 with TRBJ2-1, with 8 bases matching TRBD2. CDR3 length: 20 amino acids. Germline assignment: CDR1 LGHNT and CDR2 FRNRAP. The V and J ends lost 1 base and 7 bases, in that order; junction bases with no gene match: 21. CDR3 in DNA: TGTGCTAGTGGTTTGGACGGGGCGGGGGGCAGCATCCTATGGAAGAATGAGCAGTTCTTC. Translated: CASGLDGAGGSILWKNEQFF.

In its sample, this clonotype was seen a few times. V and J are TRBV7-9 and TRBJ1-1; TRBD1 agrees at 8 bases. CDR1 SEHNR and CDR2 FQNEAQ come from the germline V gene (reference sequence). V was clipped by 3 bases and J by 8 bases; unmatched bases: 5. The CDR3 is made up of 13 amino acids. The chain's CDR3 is CASSFAGGSEAFF. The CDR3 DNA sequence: TGTGCCAGCAGCTTTGCAGGGGGCTCAGAAGCTTTCTTT.

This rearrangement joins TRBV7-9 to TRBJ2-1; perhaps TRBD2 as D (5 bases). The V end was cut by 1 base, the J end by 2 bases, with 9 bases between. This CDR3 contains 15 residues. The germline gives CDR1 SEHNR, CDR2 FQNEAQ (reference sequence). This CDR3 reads CASSLERSAYNEQFF. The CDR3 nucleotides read TGTGCCAGCAGCTTAGAGCGGTCAGCCTACAATGAGCAGTTCTTC.

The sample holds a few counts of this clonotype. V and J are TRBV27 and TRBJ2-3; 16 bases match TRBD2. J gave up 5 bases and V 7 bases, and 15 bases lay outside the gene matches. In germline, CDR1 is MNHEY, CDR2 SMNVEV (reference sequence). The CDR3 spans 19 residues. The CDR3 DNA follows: TGTGCCAGCATTCCCCCCGGGACTAGCGGGGGGGCGGCAGTAGATACGCAGTATTTT. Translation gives CASIPPGTSGGAAVDTQYF.

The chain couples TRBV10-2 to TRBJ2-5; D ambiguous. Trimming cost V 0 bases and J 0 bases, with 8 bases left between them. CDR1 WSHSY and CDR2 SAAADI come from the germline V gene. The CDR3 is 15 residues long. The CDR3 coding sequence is TGCGCCAGCAGTGAGTCGACACGCAACCAAGAGACCCAGTACTTC. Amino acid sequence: CASSESTRNQETQYF.

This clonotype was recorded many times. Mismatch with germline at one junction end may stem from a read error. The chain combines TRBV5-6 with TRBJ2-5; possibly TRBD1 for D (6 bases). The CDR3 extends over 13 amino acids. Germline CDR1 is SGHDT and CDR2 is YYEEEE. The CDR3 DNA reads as TGCGCCAGCAGCCCGGACAGCCAAGAGACCCAGTACTTC. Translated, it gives CASSPDSQETQYF. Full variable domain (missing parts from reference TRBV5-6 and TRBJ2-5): DAGVTQSPTHLIKTRGQQVTLRCSPKSGHDTVSWYQQALGQGPQFIFQYYEEEERQRGNFPDRFSGHQFPNYSSELNVNALLLGDSALYLCASSPDSQETQYFGPGTRLLVL.

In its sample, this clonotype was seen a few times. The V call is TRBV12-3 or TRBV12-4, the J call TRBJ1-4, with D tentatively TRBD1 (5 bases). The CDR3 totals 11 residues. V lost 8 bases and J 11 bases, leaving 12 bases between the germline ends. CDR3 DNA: TGTGCCAGCGGGGCCGCAAAGAAACTGTTTTTT. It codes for CASGAAKKLFF.

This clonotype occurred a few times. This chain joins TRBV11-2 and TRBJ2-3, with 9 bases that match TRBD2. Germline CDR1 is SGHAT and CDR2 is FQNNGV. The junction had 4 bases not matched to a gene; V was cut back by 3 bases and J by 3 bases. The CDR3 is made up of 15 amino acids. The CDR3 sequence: CASSFFTSGTDTQYF. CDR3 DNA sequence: TGTGCCAGCAGCTTCTTTACTAGCGGGACAGATACGCAGTATTTT. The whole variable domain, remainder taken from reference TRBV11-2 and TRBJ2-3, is EAGVAQSPRYKIIEKRQSVAFWCNPISGHATLYWYQQILGQGPKLLIQFQNNGVVDDSQLPKDRFSAERLKGVDSTLKIQPAKLEDSAVYLCASSFFTSGTDTQYFGPGTRLTVL.

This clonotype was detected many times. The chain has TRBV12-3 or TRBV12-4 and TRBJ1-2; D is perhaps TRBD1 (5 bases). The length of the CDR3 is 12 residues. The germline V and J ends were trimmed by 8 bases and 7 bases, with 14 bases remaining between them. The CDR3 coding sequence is TGTGCCAGCGGATCCCCCGGGGGTGGCTACACCTTC. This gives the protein CASGSPGGGYTF.

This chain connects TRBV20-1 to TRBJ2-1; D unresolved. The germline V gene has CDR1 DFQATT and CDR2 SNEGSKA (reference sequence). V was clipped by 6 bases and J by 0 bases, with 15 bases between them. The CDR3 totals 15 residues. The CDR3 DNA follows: TGCAGTGCAACCTCTCCGCAAAGCTCCTACAATGAGCAGTTCTTC. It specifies CSATSPQSSYNEQFF.

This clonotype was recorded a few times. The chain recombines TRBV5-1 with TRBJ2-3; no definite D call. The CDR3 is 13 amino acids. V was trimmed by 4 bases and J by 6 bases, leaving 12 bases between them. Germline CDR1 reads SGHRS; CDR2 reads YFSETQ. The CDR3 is CASSKPLEDTQYF. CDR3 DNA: TGCGCCAGCAGCAAACCCTTAGAGGATACGCAGTATTTT. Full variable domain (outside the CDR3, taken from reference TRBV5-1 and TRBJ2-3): KAGVTQTPRYLIKTRGQQVTLSCSPISGHRSVSWYQQTPGQGLQFLFEYFSETQRNKGNFPGRFSGRQFSNSRSEMNVSTLELGDSALYLCASSKPLEDTQYFGPGTRLTVL.

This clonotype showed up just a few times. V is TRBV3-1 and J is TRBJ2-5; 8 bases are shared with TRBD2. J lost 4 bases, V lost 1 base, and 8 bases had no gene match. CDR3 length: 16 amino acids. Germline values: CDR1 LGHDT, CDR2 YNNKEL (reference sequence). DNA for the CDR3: TGTGCCAGCAGCCAAGGAACGGGGGGGCCGGGAGAGACCCAGTACTTC. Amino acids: CASSQGTGGPGETQYF.

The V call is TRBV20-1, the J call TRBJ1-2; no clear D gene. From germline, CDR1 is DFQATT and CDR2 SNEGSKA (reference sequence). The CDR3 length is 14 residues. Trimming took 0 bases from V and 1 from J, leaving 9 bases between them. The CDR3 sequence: CSARDPVINYGYTF. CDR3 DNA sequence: TGCAGTGCTAGAGATCCCGTCATTAACTATGGCTACACCTTC.

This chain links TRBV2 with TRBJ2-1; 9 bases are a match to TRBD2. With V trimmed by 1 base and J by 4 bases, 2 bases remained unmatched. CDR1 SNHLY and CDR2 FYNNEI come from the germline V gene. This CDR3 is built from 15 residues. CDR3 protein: CASSEGLAVYNEQFF. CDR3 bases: TGTGCCAGCAGTGAAGGACTAGCGGTTTACAATGAGCAGTTCTTC.

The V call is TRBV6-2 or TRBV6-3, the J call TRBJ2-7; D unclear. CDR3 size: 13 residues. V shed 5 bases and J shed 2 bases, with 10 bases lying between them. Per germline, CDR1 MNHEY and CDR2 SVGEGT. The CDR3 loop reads CASSQSLPYEQYF. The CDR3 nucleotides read TGTGCCAGCAGTCAATCTCTTCCCTACGAGCAGTACTTC.